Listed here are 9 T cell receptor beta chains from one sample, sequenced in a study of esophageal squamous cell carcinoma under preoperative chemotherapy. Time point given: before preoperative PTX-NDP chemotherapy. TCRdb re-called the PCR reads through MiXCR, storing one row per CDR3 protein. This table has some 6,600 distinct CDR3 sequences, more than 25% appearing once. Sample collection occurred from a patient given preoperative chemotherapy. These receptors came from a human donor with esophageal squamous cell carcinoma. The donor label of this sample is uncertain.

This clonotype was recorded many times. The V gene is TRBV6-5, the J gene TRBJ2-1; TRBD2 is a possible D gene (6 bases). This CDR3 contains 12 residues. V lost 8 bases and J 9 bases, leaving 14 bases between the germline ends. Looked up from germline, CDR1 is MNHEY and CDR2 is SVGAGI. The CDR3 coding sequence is TGTGCCAGCTCTTCGGGAGCAGGTGAGCAGTTCTTC. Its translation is CASSSGAGEQFF.

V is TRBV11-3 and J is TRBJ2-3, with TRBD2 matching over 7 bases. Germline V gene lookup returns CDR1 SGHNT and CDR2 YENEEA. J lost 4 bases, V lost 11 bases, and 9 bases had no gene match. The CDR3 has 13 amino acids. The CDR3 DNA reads TGTGCCTCGAGCGGGATCGGCCCAGATACGCAGTATTTT. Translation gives CASSGIGPDTQYF.

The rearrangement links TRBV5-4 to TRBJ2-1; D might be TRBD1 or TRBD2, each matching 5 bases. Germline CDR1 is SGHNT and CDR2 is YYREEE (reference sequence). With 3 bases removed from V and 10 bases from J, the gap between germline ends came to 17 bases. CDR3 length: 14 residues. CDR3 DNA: TGTGCCAGCAGCTCGGGGACCAGGCAATACGAGCAGTTCTTC. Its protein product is CASSSGTRQYEQFF.

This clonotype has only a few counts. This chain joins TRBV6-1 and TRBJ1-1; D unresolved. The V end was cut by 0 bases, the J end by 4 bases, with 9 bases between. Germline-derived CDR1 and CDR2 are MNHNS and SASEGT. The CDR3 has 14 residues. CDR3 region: CASSEAWAGTEAFF. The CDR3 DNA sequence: TGTGCCAGCAGTGAAGCATGGGCGGGCACTGAAGCTTTCTTT.

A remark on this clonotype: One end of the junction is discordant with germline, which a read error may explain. CDR3 protein: CAGSASPGASGGRSYNEQFF. In nucleotides, the CDR3 is TGTGCCGGCAGCGCCAGTCCCGGGGCTAGCGGGGGGAGGTCCTACAATGAGCAGTTCTTC. This chain joins TRBV7-6 and TRBJ2-1, with 11 bases matching TRBD2. Germline V gene sequence: CDR1 SGHVS, CDR2 FNYEAQ. This CDR3 is 20 amino acids long.

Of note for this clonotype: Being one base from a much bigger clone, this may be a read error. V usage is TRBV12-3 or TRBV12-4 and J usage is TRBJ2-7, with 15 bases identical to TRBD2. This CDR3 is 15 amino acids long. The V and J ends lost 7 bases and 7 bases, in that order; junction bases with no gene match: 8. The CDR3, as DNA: TGTGCCAGCACCCCTGGGGGACTAGCGGGAGGAGAGCAGTACTTC. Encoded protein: CASTPGGLAGGEQYF.

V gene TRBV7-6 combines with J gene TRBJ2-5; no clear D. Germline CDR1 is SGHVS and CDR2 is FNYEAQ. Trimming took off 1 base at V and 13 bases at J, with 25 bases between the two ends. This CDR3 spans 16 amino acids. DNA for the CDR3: TGTGCCAGCAGCTTAGGTGGCGAAGGAAGGTCTGTTGAGCGGTACTTC. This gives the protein CASSLGGEGRSVERYF. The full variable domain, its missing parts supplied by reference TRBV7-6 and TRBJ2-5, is GAGVSQSPRYKVTKRGQDVALRCDPISGHVSLYWYRQALGQGPEFLTYFNYEAQQDKSGLPNDRFSAERPEGSISTLTIQRTEQRDSAMYRCASSLGGEGRSVERYFGPGTRLLVL.

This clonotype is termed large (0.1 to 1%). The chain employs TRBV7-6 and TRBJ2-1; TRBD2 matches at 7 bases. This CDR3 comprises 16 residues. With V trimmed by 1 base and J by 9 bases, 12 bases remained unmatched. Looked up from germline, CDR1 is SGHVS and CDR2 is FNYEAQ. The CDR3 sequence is CASSLEAGAVLAEQFF. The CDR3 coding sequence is TGTGCCAGCAGCTTAGAGGCGGGAGCAGTCCTCGCTGAGCAGTTCTTC. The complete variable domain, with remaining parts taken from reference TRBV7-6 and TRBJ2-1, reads GAGVSQSPRYKVTKRGQDVALRCDPISGHVSLYWYRQALGQGPEFLTYFNYEAQQDKSGLPNDRFSAERPEGSISTLTIQRTEQRDSAMYRCASSLEAGAVLAEQFFGPGTRLTVL.

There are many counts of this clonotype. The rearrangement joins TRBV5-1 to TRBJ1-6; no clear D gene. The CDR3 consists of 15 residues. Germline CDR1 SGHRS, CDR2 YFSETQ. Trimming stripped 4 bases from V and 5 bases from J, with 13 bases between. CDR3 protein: CASSLQAVDNSPLHF. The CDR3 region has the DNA TGCGCCAGCAGCCTGCAGGCGGTGGATAATTCACCCCTCCACTTT. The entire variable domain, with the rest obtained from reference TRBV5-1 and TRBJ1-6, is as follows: KAGVTQTPRYLIKTRGQQVTLSCSPISGHRSVSWYQQTPGQGLQFLFEYFSETQRNKGNFPGRFSGRQFSNSRSEMNVSTLELGDSALYLCASSLQAVDNSPLHFGNGTRLTVT.